The 17 T cell receptor beta chains given below trace back to one sample, sequenced in a study of blood T cell repertoires in COVID-19. Generated by immunoSEQ multiplex PCR, the TCRdb table keeps only in-frame clones and is missing some. The sample includes approximately 480,000 clones, 89% of them seen just once. Input material: peripheral blood. These receptors were obtained from a man aged 18 to 29 with COVID-19, enrolled during active disease.

V is TRBV27 and J is TRBJ2-5, with 12 bases matching TRBD2. CDR1 MNHEY and CDR2 SMNVEV come from the germline V gene (reference sequence). J was trimmed by 5 bases and V by 0 bases; bases with no gene match: 4. This CDR3 is built from 16 residues. CDR3 protein: CASSLSLAGGPETQYF. The CDR3 region has the DNA TGTGCCAGCAGTTTATCCCTAGCGGGGGGGCCTGAGACCCAGTACTTC.

V is TRBV6-5 and J is TRBJ2-7; perhaps TRBD2 as D (5 bases). Per the germline V gene, CDR1 is MNHEY and CDR2 is SVGAGI. V lost 6 bases, J lost 0 bases, and 12 bases lay in between. This CDR3 contains 14 residues. CDR3 amino acids: CASSRRRISYEQYF. The CDR3 nucleotides are TGTGCCAGCAGCCGCAGGAGGATCTCCTACGAGCAGTACTTC.

V usage is TRBV11-2 and J usage is TRBJ2-7, with D hard to call. Trimming stripped 1 base from V and 0 bases from J, with 7 bases between. The CDR3 has 14 amino acids. Germline V lookup: CDR1 SGHAT, CDR2 FQNNGV. The CDR3 loop is CASSLVLSSYEQYF. As DNA, the CDR3 is TGTGCCAGCAGCTTAGTCCTAAGCTCCTACGAGCAGTACTTC.

This chain connects TRBV19 to TRBJ2-3; no clear D gene. CDR1 is LNHDA, CDR2 SQIVND, per germline (reference sequence). This CDR3 spans 14 amino acids. Trimming took off 4 bases at V and 0 bases at J, with 8 bases between the two ends. This CDR3 reads CASSTQLSTDTQYF. The CDR3 coding sequence is TGTGCCAGTAGTACACAGCTAAGCACAGATACGCAGTATTTT. Complete variable domain (other parts from reference TRBV19 and TRBJ2-3): DGGITQSPKYLFRKEGQNVTLSCEQNLNHDAMYWYRQDPGQGLRLIYYSQIVNDFQKGDIAEGYSVSREKKESFPLTVTSAQKNPTAFYLCASSTQLSTDTQYFGPGTRLTVL.

The chain combines TRBV25-1 with TRBJ2-7; 8 bases are shared with TRBD2. J gave up 3 bases and V 5 bases, and 12 bases lay outside the gene matches. CDR1 is MGHDK, CDR2 SYGVNS, per germline. The CDR3 loop spans 16 amino acids. The CDR3 protein is CASSLVVGGGHYEQYF. The CDR3 coding sequence is TGTGCCAGCAGTTTGGTTGTCGGCGGGGGGCACTACGAGCAGTACTTC.

J is TRBJ2-1 and V is TRBV5-1; TRBD2 aligns across 13 bases. CDR1 and CDR2 from the germline V gene are SGHRS and YFSETQ. J gave up 8 bases and V 0 bases, and 8 bases lay outside the gene matches. The CDR3 covers 17 residues. The CDR3 DNA sequence: TGCGCCAGCAGCTTGGTAGGACTAGCGGGAGTAGGCGATGAGCAGTTCTTC. Translated, it gives CASSLVGLAGVGDEQFF.

Details on this clone: At the DNA level, this CDR3 is encoded by other sequences in the same sample as well. The V gene is TRBV19, the J gene TRBJ1-1; D uncertain. CDR1 is LNHDA, CDR2 SQIVND, per germline (reference sequence). CDR3 length: 16 residues. V shed 3 bases and J shed 2 bases, with 16 bases lying between them. The chain's CDR3 is CASSIGTADSNTEAFF. In nucleotides, the CDR3 is TGTGCCAGTAGTATCGGAACAGCCGATTCAAACACTGAAGCTTTCTTT.

This clone appeared a few times. The chain is built from TRBV5-1 and TRBJ2-2; D call uncertain. Trimming cost V 4 bases and J 4 bases, with 8 bases left between them. This CDR3 region has 13 residues. CDR1 is SGHRS and CDR2 is YFSETQ in the germline V gene. Written as DNA, the CDR3 is TGCGCCAGCAGCCCCAGAATCACCGGGGAGCTGTTTTTT. Translating gives CASSPRITGELFF.

The chain recombines TRBV7-9 with TRBJ1-2, with 8 bases identical to TRBD1. The CDR3 has 14 residues. Germline V lookup: CDR1 SEHNR, CDR2 FQNEAQ (reference sequence). V lost 6 bases, J lost 7 bases, and 10 bases stayed unmatched. The CDR3 DNA is TGTGCCAGCAGACTAACAGGGGGACAGTCTGGCTACACCTTC. Translating gives CASRLTGGQSGYTF.

Only one count was recorded for this clone. The chain combines TRBV4-1 with TRBJ1-6, with 8 bases lining up with TRBD1. With 0 bases clipped from V and 9 bases from J, the junction kept 7 bases outside the gene matches. Germline CDR1 and CDR2: MGHRA and YSYEKL. The CDR3 contains 16 residues. The CDR3, as DNA: TGCGCCAGCAGCCAAGATCGGGCAGGGGGCGGTTCACCCCTCCACTTT. It specifies CASSQDRAGGGSPLHF.

The CDR3 loop reads CASSLGRLTYEQYF. Here the CDR3 DNA reads TGTGCCAGCAGCTTGGGCAGGCTGACCTACGAGCAGTACTTC. The gene calls are TRBV13 and TRBJ2-7, with no clear D. The CDR3 covers 14 residues. CDR1 is PRHDT, CDR2 FYEKMQ, per germline (reference sequence). V was clipped by 3 bases and J by 2 bases, with 11 bases between them.

The rearrangement uses TRBV20-1 and TRBJ2-1, with TRBD2 matching over 9 bases. CDR1 is DFQATT and CDR2 is SNEGSKA in the germline V gene (reference sequence). Losses at the gene ends were 3 bases for V and 10 bases for J; bases not matched to a gene: 7. The CDR3 totals 13 residues. CDR3 DNA: TGCAGTGCTAGTCGTCTAGCGGGGACGGAGCAGTTCTTC. Its translation is CSASRLAGTEQFF.

This clone was picked up one time. The chain joins TRBV7-9 to TRBJ2-5, with 9 bases aligning to TRBD2. V gave up 6 bases and J gave up 4 bases; unmatched junction bases: 6. CDR1 and CDR2 (germline): SEHNR, FQNEAQ (reference sequence). The CDR3 runs 14 residues. As DNA, the CDR3 is TGTGCCAGCAGTCACGCGGGAGGGTTAGAGACCCAGTACTTC. Protein: CASSHAGGLETQYF.

V usage is TRBV12-3 or TRBV12-4 and J usage is TRBJ2-7, with 8 bases matching TRBD1. The V segment lost 3 bases and the J segment 4 bases; nucleotides outside the gene matches: 2. The CDR3 is 13 residues long. The CDR3 sequence is CASSLDRAYEQYF. DNA of the CDR3: TGTGCCAGCAGTTTGGACAGGGCGTACGAGCAGTACTTC.

J is TRBJ1-3 and V is TRBV2, with 9 bases lining up with TRBD1. Germline trimming cut 10 bases from V and 4 bases from J; bases unmatched to any gene: 14. This CDR3 is built from 16 residues. The V gene's germline CDR1 is SNHLY and CDR2 FYNNEI. The DNA for the CDR3 is TGTGCCAAAGGGACAGGGAGCGAAGGTACAGGAAACACCATATATTTT. It encodes CAKGTGSEGTGNTIYF.

The chain links TRBV30 to TRBJ1-2; 7 bases are shared with TRBD1. V trimming: 0 bases; J trimming: 5 bases; junction bases outside the gene matches: 9. The CDR3 sequence is 15 residues long. CDR1 GTSNPN and CDR2 SVGIG come from the germline V gene (reference sequence). The CDR3 DNA follows: TGTGCCTGGAGTGTACTGAGGGGGCCGGAGTATGGCTACACCTTC. Translating gives CAWSVLRGPEYGYTF.

The chain uses TRBV5-8 and TRBJ1-5; TRBD1 matches 8 bases. CDR3 length: 16 amino acids. Germline V gives CDR1 SGHTS, CDR2 YDEGEE. The V segment lost 6 bases and the J segment 0 bases; nucleotides outside the gene matches: 8. The CDR3 DNA sequence: TGTGCCAGCAACCCAGGACAGGGCGATAGCAATCAGCCCCAGCATTTT. This codes for CASNPGQGDSNQPQHF.